A single T cell receptor (beta chain) is shown here with its context. The antigen it recognizes is unknown. Per-base quality was not reported, and no clone a single base away is much larger than it. These data come from a study of cytomegalovirus exposure and HLA in healthy donors listed by TCRdb under 2017. For the wider study: An earlier analysis of some 620 of the donors reported approximately 280 Gb of sequence data and 117 million unique TCR beta sequences obtained from around 170 million T cells. Genome-wide SNP genotypes for about three fifths of the roughly 670 donors were used in a later genetic analysis, which treated that subset as a discovery cohort. To predict cytomegalovirus infection status, the study brought together high-throughput TCR immunosequencing, statistical association of individual TCRs with disease status, and machine learning. Roughly five DR-DQ haplotypes were treated as single units for association and clustering because of strong linkage in the cohort. Class I and class II HLA loci were covered by the typing at four-digit resolution. Alongside the repertoire data, information on donor age, sex, ethnicity and CMV serostatus was compiled. A later analysis re-analyzed previously published TCR beta repertoires from roughly 690 donors and added high-resolution HLA genotyping to study TCR occurrence patterns. Along with the roughly 670-subject first cohort, a separate validation cohort of over a hundred different subjects was used. Using immunosequencing, the study profiled T cell repertoires from around 680 subjects and related those repertoires to cytomegalovirus serostatus. The genetic ancestry cluster associated with self-reported Caucasian donors included roughly 84% of the approximately 400 genotyped donors. Every discovery cohort repertoire had been produced on one sequencing platform. Rather than drawing on any new phenotypic data, the later analysis identified candidate immune exposures from TCR beta sequences and the way those sequences occurred across donors. An early release covering roughly 640 HLA-typed donors comprised 250 to 350 gigabases of sequencing data and around 85 million unique TCR sequences. Across around 400 genotyped donors of the cohort, an average of about 250,000 unique TCR beta nucleotide sequences per donor were sequenced, and roughly a sixth of those sequences were non-productive. Typing coverage differed by locus: A, B, C, DRB1 and DQB1 were typed in about 620-640 donors, DQA1 in 500 to 550, DPA1 in 606, and DPB1 in about 450. In an earlier analysis of 587 of the donors, high-throughput TCR beta sequencing was used to judge whether each TCR beta V gene segment behaved as functional or pseudogenic. The study was designed to test whether signatures of past pathogen exposure could be identified by cataloging public T cell receptors. Beyond this particular receptor, the publication reports: Most TCR sequences were observed very rarely across donors, whereas some public TCRs were present in many individuals. Immune exposure information for the cohort was limited to CMV serostatus. Roughly uniform sequencing depth across donors was assumed in presence/absence analyses, although this assumption may not hold. In a later analysis, HLA-associated TCR beta chains showed more clonal expansion and lower generation probabilities than non-associated chains that were equally common. A group of highly shared sequence variants was considered likely to be a technical artifact of the sequencing pipeline. Broadly in line with IMGT annotations, most TCR beta V segments showed up in productive rearrangements about 90% or about 30% of the time in an earlier analysis of roughly 590 of the donors. A further reported finding was that TCR beta sequences accurately predicted the HLA-A and HLA-B alleles for most subjects in the first cohort. Because some donors lacked HLA typing at each locus, the association tests relied only on the typed subset. The classifier was reported to diagnose cytomegalovirus status with high specificity and sensitivity in both the original and validation cohorts. In vitro tests confirmed that a few of the cytomegalovirus-associated TCR beta chains recognize cytomegalovirus antigens. A later analysis found that most CMV-associated TCR beta chains appeared HLA-restricted, with HLA associations seemingly driven largely by CMV exposure. At a false discovery rate of 0.05, a later analysis linked 16,000 or so TCR beta sequences to specific HLA alleles. In a later analysis, several top co-occurrence clusters were reported to appear linked to parvovirus B19, influenza, CMV and Epstein-Barr virus. Linkage disequilibrium might explain the correlated functional status among segregating V segments, but an unknown experimental factor could not be excluded. The earlier analysis of fewer than 750 of the donors excluded about 16 rarely observed V segments, including chromosome 9 orphons, because counts were too low. Because the 87-base-pair reads could not distinguish some IMGT-functional V segments, including TRBV6-2 and TRBV6-3, those segments were excluded. The authors suggested that the approach could potentially be generalized to other disease states and immunological phenotypes. When HLA alleles, especially DR and DQ, strongly co-occurred, attributing TCR associations to individual alleles was difficult. A later genetic analysis reported fewer N-insertions in productive TCRs among donors in an Asian-associated ancestry cluster than the roughly 620-donor mean. A later analysis found that TCR association rates varied across HLA loci, with DRB1 alleles showing the most associated TCRs and HLA-C alleles the fewest. In the study, approximately 160 TCR beta chains were listed as associated with cytomegalovirus. In this cohort, only TCR beta chains were sequenced, and detectable features were limited by the absence of alpha or paired-chain data. In a later genetic analysis, a missense DCLRE1C variant was associated with V-gene and J-gene trimming of TCR beta chains, and the association was replicated in an independent cohort.

Library prep was done by the immunoSEQ multiplex PCR assay. For the multiplex PCR, a mixture combining 60 forward primers for TCR Vbeta segments and 13 reverse primers for TCR Jbeta segments was used. The CDR3 region of rearranged TCR beta genes was amplified from genomic DNA with a multiplex PCR assay. Amplified TCR beta libraries were sequenced as 87-base-pair reads on the Illumina HiSeq System. In the paper's pipeline: In a later analysis, some 80 million unique TCR beta chains were counted across the roughly 700 repertoires, and around 10 million of these chains were shared by at least two donors. To remove PCR and sequencing errors, raw reads were error-corrected and collapsed into unique sequences using a nearest-neighbor algorithm that merged closely related sequences. Alignment of CDR3 sequences to IMGT reference sequences was used to assign V, D and J gene segments. For a sequence to be retained, a match of at least six nucleotides was required to both a V gene segment and a J gene segment. Rearrangements were called productive when the CDR3 lacked stop codons and stayed in frame with V and J; all others were non-productive. Following IMGT convention, CDR3 was defined as the stretch from the second conserved V-encoded cysteine up to the conserved J-encoded phenylalanine. The earlier analysis of about 620 of the donors excluded sequences that lacked an unambiguous match to a single V gene segment. In an earlier analysis of approximately 590 of the donors, V segments were called functional above 56.7% productive rearrangements and were called segregating when the between-donor standard deviation exceeded 5%. A statistical classification framework was built for diagnosing cytomegalovirus status from the catalog of TCR beta chain sequences. V and J gene assignment, in a later analysis, came from comparing TCR nucleotide sequences with IMGT/GENE-DB human TR gene sequences. The TCRdist pipeline was used in a later analysis to assign CDR3 sequences and most-parsimonious VDJ recombination scenarios. In a later analysis, every TCR beta chain was defined by the combination of its CDR3 amino acid sequence and its V-gene family, and reads without a unique V-gene family were dropped. In a later analysis, 500 to 700 highly shared, low-generation-probability nucleotide sequences were removed to address suspected cross-contamination and a sequencing artifact. In a later analysis, a clonal expansion index was calculated for each public chain from normalized within-repertoire ranks of inferred template counts. A later analysis computed generation probabilities with a VDJ recombination model fitted to out-of-frame rearrangements, and checked the results against IGoR. In a later analysis, hypergeometric tests were used to score TCR-TCR, TCR-HLA and TCR-CMV co-occurrence, with a repertoire-size bias correction applied to TCR pairs. In a later analysis, false discovery rates were estimated by permuting HLA or CMV assignments 20 times. In a later analysis, co-occurring TCRs were grouped using DBSCAN, with TCRdist sequence similarity added in when clustering inside HLA-allele-positive subsets. Repertoires with fewer than 30,000 or more than 120,000 public chains were left out of co-occurrence clustering, as were about 5 repertoires with anomalous nucleotide sharing. What TCRdb holds here is the immuneACCESS table cut down to in-frame rearrangements. Part of the clones is not present; checked against another copy, under half of the missing clones reflect an unresolved V gene, and the others are unexplained. Clone size and the V and J calls come from that table; the DNA yielded D and trimming. The sample yields roughly 150,000 clones; 79% were counted once. The ten largest clonotypes hold 5% to 8.5% of the sample.

The cohort comprised fewer than 700 healthy bone marrow donors. All cohort members were sampled while nominally healthy, although unrecorded immune exposures were likely present. The donor was CMV seropositive and was included in the group of 270 or so seropositive cohort members. A peripheral blood sample was collected from each donor, and TCR beta sequencing was performed on peripheral blood mononuclear cells. The Qiagen DNeasy Blood Extraction Kit was used to extract genomic DNA from the blood cell samples. Here V drops 0 bases and J drops 6 bases, and the junction holds 14 bases not matched to any gene. From the cysteine through the phenylalanine, the CDR3 covers 17 amino acids. Only CDR3 DNA is held: 51 bases, read in frame from base 1. The germline V gene provides CDR1 MGHRA and CDR2 YSYEKL.

Input material: PBMCs. The TCR originated in a man aged 40-49 years in good health and CMV-seropositive. The V and J genes are TRBV4-1 and TRBJ2-7, with TRBD2 matching 7 junction bases. The DNA reads TGCGCCAGCAGCCAAGAATGGGCGGGAGCTGGTCGTCGCGAGCAGTACTTC. It encodes CASSQEWAGAGRREQYF.